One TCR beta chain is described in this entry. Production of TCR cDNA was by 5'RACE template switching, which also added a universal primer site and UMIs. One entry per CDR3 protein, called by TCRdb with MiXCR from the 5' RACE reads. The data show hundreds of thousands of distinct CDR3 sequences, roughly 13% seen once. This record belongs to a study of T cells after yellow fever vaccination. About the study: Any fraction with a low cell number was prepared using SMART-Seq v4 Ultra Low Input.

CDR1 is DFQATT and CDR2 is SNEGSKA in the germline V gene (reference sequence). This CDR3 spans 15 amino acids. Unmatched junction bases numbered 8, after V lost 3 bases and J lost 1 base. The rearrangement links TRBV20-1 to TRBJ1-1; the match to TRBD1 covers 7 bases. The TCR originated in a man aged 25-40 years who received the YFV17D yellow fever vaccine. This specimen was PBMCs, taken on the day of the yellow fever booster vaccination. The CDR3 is CSASPPRTGNTEAFF. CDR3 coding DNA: TGCAGTGCTAGCCCGCCTCGGACAGGGAACACTGAAGCTTTCTTT.